This T cell receptor beta chain was recovered during a study of identical twins. The CDR3 spans 14 residues. Between the trimmed V and J ends, which lost 0 bases and 3 bases, there was a span of 9 bases. Germline V gene lookup returns CDR1 DFQATT and CDR2 SNEGSKA (reference sequence). TCRdb recomputed calls from the 5' RACE reads with MiXCR, one row per CDR3 protein. The sample includes about 700,000 distinct CDR3 sequences, approximately 9% seen only once; the top ten take approximately 0.89%. This sample was shared with a second study, whose subject was yellow fever vaccine responses in identical twins.

The chain combines TRBV20-1 with TRBJ2-1, with D uncertain. The sequence came from a woman between 18 and 29 years old in good health. The source material was PBMCs. The chain's CDR3 is CSARDTKLYNEQFF. The CDR3 DNA reads as TGCAGTGCTAGAGACACAAAGCTCTACAATGAGCAGTTCTTC.